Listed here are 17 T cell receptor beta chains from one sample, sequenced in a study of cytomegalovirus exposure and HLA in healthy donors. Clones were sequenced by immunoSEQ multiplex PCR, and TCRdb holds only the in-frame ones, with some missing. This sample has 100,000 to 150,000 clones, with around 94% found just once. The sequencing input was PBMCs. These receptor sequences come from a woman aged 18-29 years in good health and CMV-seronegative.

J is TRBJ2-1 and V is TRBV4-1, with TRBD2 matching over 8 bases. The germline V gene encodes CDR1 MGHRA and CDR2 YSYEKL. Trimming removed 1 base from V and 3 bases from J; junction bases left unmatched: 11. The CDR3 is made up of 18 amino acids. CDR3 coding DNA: TGCGCCAGCAGCCAAGTACTTATTTCGGGGGGGGGCTACAATGAGCAGTTCTTC. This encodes CASSQVLISGGGYNEQFF.

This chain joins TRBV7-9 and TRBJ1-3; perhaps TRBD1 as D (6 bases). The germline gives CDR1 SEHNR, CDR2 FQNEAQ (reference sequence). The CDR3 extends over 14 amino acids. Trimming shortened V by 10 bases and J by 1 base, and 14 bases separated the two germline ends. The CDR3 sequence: CAIRGGASGNTIYF. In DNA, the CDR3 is TGTGCCATCCGGGGGGGGGCTTCTGGAAACACCATATATTTT.

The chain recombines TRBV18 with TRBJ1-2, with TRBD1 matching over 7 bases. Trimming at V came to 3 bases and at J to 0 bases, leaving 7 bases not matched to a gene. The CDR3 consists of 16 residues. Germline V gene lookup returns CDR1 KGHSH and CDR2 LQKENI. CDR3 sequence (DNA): TGTGCCAGCTCACCCCTCCCGGGACAGCCTAACTATGGCTACACCTTC. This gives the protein CASSPLPGQPNYGYTF.

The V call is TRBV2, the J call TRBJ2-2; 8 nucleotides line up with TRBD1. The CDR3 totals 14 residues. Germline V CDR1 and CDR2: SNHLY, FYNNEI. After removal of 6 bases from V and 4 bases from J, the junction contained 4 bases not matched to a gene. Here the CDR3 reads CASRRQGATGELFF. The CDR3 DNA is TGTGCCAGCAGGCGTCAGGGGGCCACCGGGGAGCTGTTTTTT. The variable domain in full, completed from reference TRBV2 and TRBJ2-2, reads EPEVTQTPSHQVTQMGQEVILRCVPISNHLYFYWYRQILGQKVEFLVSFYNNEISEKSEIFDDQFSVERPDGSNFTLKIRSTKLEDSAMYFCASRRQGATGELFFGEGSRLTVL.

The CDR3, as DNA: TGTGCCAGCAGCGTGGTTGGGGCCACTGAAGCTTTCTTT. This sequence encodes CASSVVGATEAFF. The chain carries TRBV9 and TRBJ1-1, with a tentative D call TRBD1 (5 bases). V gave up 2 bases and J gave up 4 bases, with 9 bases separating them. Germline CDR1 SGDLS, CDR2 YYNGEE. The CDR3 sequence is 13 residues long.

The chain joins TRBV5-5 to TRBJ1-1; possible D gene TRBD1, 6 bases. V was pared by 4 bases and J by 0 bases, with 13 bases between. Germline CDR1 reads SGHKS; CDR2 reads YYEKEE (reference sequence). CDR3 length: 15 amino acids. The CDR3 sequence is CASSPDRRMNTEAFF. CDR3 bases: TGTGCCAGCAGCCCAGACAGGAGGATGAACACTGAAGCTTTCTTT.

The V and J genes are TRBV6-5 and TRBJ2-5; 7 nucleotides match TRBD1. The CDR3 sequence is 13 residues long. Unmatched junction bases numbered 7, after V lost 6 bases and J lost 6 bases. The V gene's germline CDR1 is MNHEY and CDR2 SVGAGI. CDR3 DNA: TGTGCCAGCAGCCCACAGGGGCCCAAGACCCAGTACTTC. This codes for CASSPQGPKTQYF.

CDR3 coding DNA: TGTGCCAGCAGCTTTAGCGTCAACACCGGGGAGCTGTTTTTT. Translated: CASSFSVNTGELFF. V and J are TRBV7-8 and TRBJ2-2; D might be TRBD2 (5 bases). Germline V CDR1 and CDR2: SGHVS, FQNEAQ. Trimming took off 3 bases at V and 2 bases at J, with 7 bases between the two ends. CDR3 length: 14 amino acids.

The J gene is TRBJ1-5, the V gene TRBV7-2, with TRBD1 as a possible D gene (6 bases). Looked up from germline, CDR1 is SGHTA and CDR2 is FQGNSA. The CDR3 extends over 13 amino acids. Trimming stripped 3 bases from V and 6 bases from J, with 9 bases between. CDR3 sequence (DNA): TGTGCCAGCAGCTTCACAGGGCTTCAGCCCCAGCATTTT. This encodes CASSFTGLQPQHF. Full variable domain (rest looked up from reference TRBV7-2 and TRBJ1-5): GAGVSQSPSNKVTEKGKDVELRCDPISGHTALYWYRQSLGQGLEFLIYFQGNSAPDKSGLPSDRFSAERTGGSVSTLTIQRTQQEDSAVYLCASSFTGLQPQHFGDGTRLSIL.

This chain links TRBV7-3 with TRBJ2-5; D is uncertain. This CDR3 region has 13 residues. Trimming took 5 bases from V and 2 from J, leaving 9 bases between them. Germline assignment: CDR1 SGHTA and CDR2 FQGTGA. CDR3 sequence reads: CASSTTTQETQYF. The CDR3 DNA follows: TGTGCCAGCAGCACTACTACACAAGAGACCCAGTACTTC.

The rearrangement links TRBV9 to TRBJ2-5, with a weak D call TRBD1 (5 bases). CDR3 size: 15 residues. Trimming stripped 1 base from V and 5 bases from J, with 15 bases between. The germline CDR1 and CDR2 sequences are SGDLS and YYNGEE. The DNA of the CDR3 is TGTGCCAGCAGCGTAAGCAACCTGGGGCGGGAGACCCAGTACTTC. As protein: CASSVSNLGRETQYF. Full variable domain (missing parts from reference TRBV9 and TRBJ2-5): DSGVTQTPKHLITATGQRVTLRCSPRSGDLSVYWYQQSLDQGLQFLIQYYNGEERAKGNILERFSAQQFPDLHSELNLSSLELGDSALYFCASSVSNLGRETQYFGPGTRLLVL.

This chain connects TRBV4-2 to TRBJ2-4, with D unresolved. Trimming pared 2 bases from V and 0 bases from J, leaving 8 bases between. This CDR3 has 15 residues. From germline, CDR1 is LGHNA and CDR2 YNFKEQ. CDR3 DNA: TGTGCCAGCAGCCAACGACTGCTAGCCAAAAACATTCAGTACTTC. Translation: CASSQRLLAKNIQYF.

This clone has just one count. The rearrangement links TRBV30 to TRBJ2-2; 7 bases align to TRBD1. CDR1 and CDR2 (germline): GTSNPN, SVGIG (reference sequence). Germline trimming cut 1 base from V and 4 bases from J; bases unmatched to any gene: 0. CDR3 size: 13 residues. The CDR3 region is CAWSGQGTGELFF. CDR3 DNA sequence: TGTGCCTGGAGTGGACAGGGCACCGGGGAGCTGTTTTTT.

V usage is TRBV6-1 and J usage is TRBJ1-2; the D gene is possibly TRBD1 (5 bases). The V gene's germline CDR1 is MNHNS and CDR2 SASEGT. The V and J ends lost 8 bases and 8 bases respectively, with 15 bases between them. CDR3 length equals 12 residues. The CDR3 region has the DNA TGTGCCAGCGGCAGGCAGGGAGGCGGCTACACCTTC. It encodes CASGRQGGGYTF.

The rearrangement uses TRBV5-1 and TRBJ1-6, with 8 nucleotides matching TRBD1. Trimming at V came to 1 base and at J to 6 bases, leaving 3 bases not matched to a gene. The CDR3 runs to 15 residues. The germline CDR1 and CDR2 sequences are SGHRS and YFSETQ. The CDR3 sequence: CASSLRDRLNSPLHF. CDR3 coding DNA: TGCGCCAGCAGCTTGAGGGACAGGCTTAATTCACCCCTCCACTTT.

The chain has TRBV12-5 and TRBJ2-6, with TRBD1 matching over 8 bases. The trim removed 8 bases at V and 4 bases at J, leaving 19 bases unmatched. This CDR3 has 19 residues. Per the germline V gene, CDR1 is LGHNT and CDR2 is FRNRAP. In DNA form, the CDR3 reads TGTGCTAGTTCCGTGGGGACAGGAATGAGTCCCGAGGGGGCCAACGTCCTGACTTTC. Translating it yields CASSVGTGMSPEGANVLTF.

The CDR3 protein is CASSPPVGRGNTEAFF. DNA for the CDR3: TGTGCCAGCAGCCCCCCTGTGGGTAGGGGTAACACTGAAGCTTTCTTT. The chain uses TRBV9 and TRBJ1-1, with D possibly TRBD1 on 5 matching bases. The length of the CDR3 is 16 residues. Trimming took off 4 bases at V and 2 bases at J, with 18 bases between the two ends. CDR1 is SGDLS and CDR2 is YYNGEE in the germline V gene.